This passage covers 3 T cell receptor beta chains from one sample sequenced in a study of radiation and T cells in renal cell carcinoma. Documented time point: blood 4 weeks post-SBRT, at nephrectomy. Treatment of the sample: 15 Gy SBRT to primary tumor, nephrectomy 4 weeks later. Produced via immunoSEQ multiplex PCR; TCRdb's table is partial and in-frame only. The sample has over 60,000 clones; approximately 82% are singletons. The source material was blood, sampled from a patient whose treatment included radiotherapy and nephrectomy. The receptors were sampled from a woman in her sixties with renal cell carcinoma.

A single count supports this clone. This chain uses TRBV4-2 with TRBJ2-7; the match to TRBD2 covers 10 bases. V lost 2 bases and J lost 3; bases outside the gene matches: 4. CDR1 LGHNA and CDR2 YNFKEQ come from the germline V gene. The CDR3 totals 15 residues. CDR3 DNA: TGTGCCAGCAGCCAACTAGCGGGGGACCTCTACGAGCAGTACTTC. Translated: CASSQLAGDLYEQYF.

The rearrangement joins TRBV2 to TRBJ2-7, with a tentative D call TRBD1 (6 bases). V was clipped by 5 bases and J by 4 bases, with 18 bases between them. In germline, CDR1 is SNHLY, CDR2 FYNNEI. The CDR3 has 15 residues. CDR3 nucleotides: TGTGCCAGCAGTCAGGGGCAGGGTTGGATTTACGAGCAGTACTTC. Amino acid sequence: CASSQGQGWIYEQYF.

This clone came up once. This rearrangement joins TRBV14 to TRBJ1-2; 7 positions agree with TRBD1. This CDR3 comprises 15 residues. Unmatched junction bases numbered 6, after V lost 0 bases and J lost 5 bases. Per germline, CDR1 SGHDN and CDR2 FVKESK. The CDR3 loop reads CASSQEPGQLYGYTF. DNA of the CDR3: TGTGCCAGCAGCCAAGAACCGGGACAGTTGTATGGCTACACCTTC. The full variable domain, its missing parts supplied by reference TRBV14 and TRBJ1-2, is EAGVTQFPSHSVIEKGQTVTLRCDPISGHDNLYWYRRVMGKEIKFLLHFVKESKQDESGMPNNRFLAERTGGTYSTLKVQPAELEDSGVYFCASSQEPGQLYGYTFGSGTRLTVV.